This note documents a single T cell receptor beta chain sequence. The sample is drawn from a study of T cell responses to AZD1222 COVID-19 vaccine. Assay: immunoSEQ multiplex PCR; the TCRdb copy retains only in-frame clones and omits some. The sample consists of approximately 140,000 clones, about 92% of them appearing once. The V gene's germline CDR1 is SGDLS and CDR2 YYNGEE. The CDR3 totals 15 residues. V shed 5 bases and J 1 base; nucleotides not matched to a gene: 8. Source: peripheral blood, taken 28 days after the second AZD1222 dose. The chain joins TRBV9 to TRBJ2-7; 8 bases fit TRBD2. The sequence derives from an adult who received the AZD1222 COVID-19 vaccine. Here the CDR3 reads CASSKRAGASYEQYF. In DNA form, the CDR3 reads TGTGCCAGCAGTAAAAGAGCGGGGGCTTCCTACGAGCAGTACTTC.